This TCR beta chain originates from a study of T cell responses to AZD1222 COVID-19 vaccine. General observations from the study: Only a handful of individuals given AZD1222 were seropositive at baseline. Vaccine-associated CD4 TCRs spanned spike, dominant at 160-218 and 743-854.

The CDR3 has 16 amino acids. Per germline, CDR1 SGHTA and CDR2 FQGNSA. The ends were cut back, 0 bases at V and 3 bases at J, with 15 bases in the middle. About this clone itself: No antigen is known for it.

Clones were sequenced by immunoSEQ multiplex PCR, and TCRdb holds only the in-frame ones, with some missing. The sample lists about 190,000 clones, approximately 91% occurring once. The sample in question was peripheral blood, obtained on day 0 of AZD1222 vaccination. This receptor was obtained from an adult in good health. The chain employs TRBV7-2 and TRBJ2-7; no clear D. CDR3: CASSLALSLVHYEQYF. CDR3 nucleotide sequence: TGTGCCAGCAGCTTAGCCCTATCGCTCGTACACTACGAGCAGTACTTC.